The 10 T cell receptor beta chains given below trace back to one sample, sequenced in a study of blood T cell repertoires in COVID-19. The assay was immunoSEQ multiplex PCR, and TCRdb's table has in-frame clones only and misses some. The table lists about 260,000 clones, approximately 87% of them singletons, with about 1.4% in the top ten. The sequencing input was peripheral blood. These receptor sequences come from a woman in her 40s who had recovered from COVID-19.

The CDR3 loop is CATSRDGVGRANEQFF. The DNA for the CDR3 is TGTGCCACCAGCAGAGATGGGGTTGGCAGGGCCAATGAGCAGTTCTTC. The V and J genes are TRBV15 and TRBJ2-1; possibly TRBD1 for D (5 bases). There are 16 residues in the CDR3. V was pared by 0 bases and J by 6 bases, with 15 bases between. Per the germline V gene, CDR1 is LNHNV and CDR2 is YYDKDF (reference sequence).

The chain employs TRBV23-1 and TRBJ1-1; D gene unclear. Being an ORF, TRBV23-1 has a function that is uncertain. The CDR3 spans 17 residues. V was clipped by 2 bases and J by 4 bases, with 20 bases between them. CDR3 coding DNA: TGCGCCAGCAGTCAAATTAGAACCGGGTTTGGAGGCACTGAAGCTTTCTTT. Translating it yields CASSQIRTGFGGTEAFF.

The chain carries TRBV4-1 and TRBJ1-6; TRBD1 aligns across 7 bases. V gave up 1 base and J gave up 0 bases; unmatched junction bases: 9. This CDR3 has 19 amino acids. CDR1 and CDR2 (germline): MGHRA, YSYEKL. The DNA for the CDR3 is TGCGCCAGCAGCCAAGGACCAGGACAGGCGAGCTCCTATAATTCACCCCTCCACTTT. It translates to CASSQGPGQASSYNSPLHF.

The chain links TRBV19 to TRBJ1-5; TRBD1 might be the D (6 bases). Trimming removed 4 bases from V and 2 bases from J, with 12 bases in between. Germline CDR1 is LNHDA and CDR2 is SQIVND (reference sequence). This CDR3 spans 15 amino acids. CDR3 residues: CASSSTYRGNQPQHF. In DNA, the CDR3 is TGTGCCAGTAGTAGCACCTACAGGGGCAATCAGCCCCAGCATTTT. The complete variable domain, with remaining parts taken from reference TRBV19 and TRBJ1-5, reads DGGITQSPKYLFRKEGQNVTLSCEQNLNHDAMYWYRQDPGQGLRLIYYSQIVNDFQKGDIAEGYSVSREKKESFPLTVTSAQKNPTAFYLCASSSTYRGNQPQHFGDGTRLSIL.

The V and J genes are TRBV21-1 and TRBJ1-2; TRBD1, as called in the table, went unchecked against the DNA. TRBV21-1 is an annotated pseudogene. The CDR3 length is 16 residues. The CDR3 coding sequence is TGTGCCAGCAGCAAAGGTAACGTGAAAACAGGACCTGGCTACACCTTC. Amino acid sequence: CASSKGNVKTGPGYTF.

The CDR3 loop is CASSPGQTYGYTF. CDR3 nucleotides: TGCGCCAGCAGCCCGGGACAGACCTATGGCTACACCTTC. V and J are TRBV5-1 and TRBJ1-2; 7 bases align to TRBD1. The CDR3 is 13 residues long. V was pared by 4 bases and J by 4 bases, with 4 bases of the junction left unmatched. Per germline, CDR1 SGHRS and CDR2 YFSETQ. The full variable domain, in which reference TRBV5-1 and TRBJ1-2 provide the parts outside the CDR3, is KAGVTQTPRYLIKTRGQQVTLSCSPISGHRSVSWYQQTPGQGLQFLFEYFSETQRNKGNFPGRFSGRQFSNSRSEMNVSTLELGDSALYLCASSPGQTYGYTFGSGTRLTVV.

The chain employs TRBV18 and TRBJ1-2; D is perhaps TRBD1 (6 bases). V lost 3 bases and J lost 3, with 17 bases in between. CDR3 length: 16 amino acids. Germline V lookup: CDR1 KGHSH, CDR2 LQKENI. CDR3 DNA sequence: TGTGCCAGCTCACCGCGGACAGATCGAGTAGACTATGGCTACACCTTC. Residues: CASSPRTDRVDYGYTF.

This chain joins TRBV9 and TRBJ1-2; 10 bases are shared with TRBD1. The CDR3 totals 16 residues. V lost 7 bases to trimming and J lost 3 bases; unmatched junction nucleotides: 12. The V gene's germline CDR1 is SGDLS and CDR2 YYNGEE. The CDR3 reads CASSGTGALGDYGYTF. The DNA of the CDR3 is TGTGCCAGCTCGGGGACAGGGGCGTTAGGTGACTATGGCTACACCTTC.

This chain links TRBV9 with TRBJ2-7; TRBD1 agrees at 8 bases. This CDR3 region has 15 residues. From germline, CDR1 is SGDLS and CDR2 YYNGEE. V trimming: 3 bases; J trimming: 3 bases; junction bases outside the gene matches: 8. CDR3 loop: CASSAGGTGNYEQYF. Written as DNA, the CDR3 is TGTGCCAGCAGCGCTGGCGGGACAGGAAACTACGAGCAGTACTTC.

This chain uses TRBV5-8 with TRBJ2-7; possible D gene TRBD1, 6 bases. CDR1 and CDR2 (germline): SGHTS, YDEGEE. The germline V and J ends were trimmed by 7 bases and 3 bases, with 17 bases remaining between them. The CDR3 length is 14 residues. The CDR3, as DNA: TGTGCCAGCCCCCCGGACAGCGACCTCTACGAGCAGTACTTC. It encodes CASPPDSDLYEQYF.